These 27 T cell receptor beta chains came from one sample sequenced in a study of CD8 T cells in Susac syndrome. The RNA input was roughly 0.45 to 1 ug, and it was reverse transcribed with random hexamers. TCRdb re-derived calls from the immunoSEQ multiplex PCR reads in MiXCR, one entry per CDR3 protein. Of roughly 200,000 distinct CDR3 sequences listed, over 90% were seen once; the top ten hold approximately 0.099%. The source material was CD4+ T cells from PBMCs. Source of these receptors: a human donor with Susac syndrome.

The chain has TRBV7-2 and TRBJ2-7; D remains ambiguous. V lost 5 bases and J lost 6, with 14 bases in between. CDR1 SGHTA and CDR2 FQGNSA come from the germline V gene. The CDR3 is 13 amino acids. The CDR3 nucleotides read TGTGCCAGCAGCCGCGACTTGGGTGGCGAGCAGTACTTC. It is translated as CASSRDLGGEQYF. Looking up the rest from reference TRBV7-2 and TRBJ2-7 gives the full variable domain: GAGVSQSPSNKVTEKGKDVELRCDPISGHTALYWYRQSLGQGLEFLIYFQGNSAPDKSGLPSDRFSAERTGGSVSTLTIQRTQQEDSAVYLCASSRDLGGEQYFGPGTRLTVT.

V usage is TRBV30 and J usage is TRBJ2-7; D unresolved. Trimming left V 3 bases short and J 6 bases short, with 9 bases between. The CDR3 has 11 residues. Germline V gives CDR1 GTSNPN, CDR2 SVGIG (reference sequence). The CDR3 nucleotides are TGTGCCTGGAGACATCTCCGCGAGCAGTACTTC. As protein: CAWRHLREQYF. Together with reference TRBV30 and TRBJ2-7, the CDR3 gives the full variable domain: SQTIHQWPATLVQPVGSPLSLECTVEGTSNPNLYWYRQAAGRGLQLLFYSVGIGQISSEVPQNLSASRPQDRQFILSSKKLLLSDSGFYLCAWRHLREQYFGPGTRLTVT.

This clonotype was seen only once. V is TRBV5-1 and J is TRBJ2-7; D is unclear. Trimming removed 0 bases at V and 2 bases at J, with 12 bases between. Germline V gene sequence: CDR1 SGHRS, CDR2 YFSETQ. CDR3 length: 15 residues. The CDR3 DNA reads as TGCGCCAGCAGCTTGGGTGATGGGCAAACCTACGAGCAGTACTTC. This encodes CASSLGDGQTYEQYF.

This chain uses TRBV14 with TRBJ2-1; TRBD2 aligns across 8 bases. CDR1 SGHDN and CDR2 FVKESK come from the germline V gene. This CDR3 has 16 amino acids. J gave up 2 bases and V 5 bases, and 8 bases lay outside the gene matches. The CDR3 is CASSARVAGPYNEQFF. The CDR3 coding sequence is TGTGCCAGCAGCGCAAGAGTAGCGGGACCCTACAATGAGCAGTTCTTC. Full variable domain (outside the CDR3, taken from reference TRBV14 and TRBJ2-1): EAGVTQFPSHSVIEKGQTVTLRCDPISGHDNLYWYRRVMGKEIKFLLHFVKESKQDESGMPNNRFLAERTGGTYSTLKVQPAELEDSGVYFCASSARVAGPYNEQFFGPGTRLTVL.

The J gene is TRBJ2-6, the V gene TRBV7-2; D remains unclear. Germline V CDR1 and CDR2: SGHTA, FQGNSA. The V end lost 3 bases, the J end lost 6 bases, and 3 bases lay between the germline ends. This CDR3 contains 12 residues. CDR3: CASSFVANVLTF. The CDR3 DNA reads TGTGCCAGCAGCTTTGTGGCCAACGTCCTGACTTTC.

V gene TRBV20-1 combines with J gene TRBJ2-3; TRBD2 matches at 13 bases. The germline CDR1 and CDR2 sequences are DFQATT and SNEGSKA (reference sequence). The V and J ends lost 0 bases and 4 bases, in that order; junction bases with no gene match: 7. This CDR3 spans 17 amino acids. The DNA of the CDR3 is TGCAGTGCTAGAGATCGAAGGACTAGCGGGAGACCAGATACGCAGTATTTT. It translates to CSARDRRTSGRPDTQYF.

The chain joins TRBV3-1 to TRBJ1-3; D uncertain. Per the germline V gene, CDR1 is LGHDT and CDR2 is YNNKEL (reference sequence). Trimming cost V 4 bases and J 4 bases, with 17 bases left between them. The CDR3 has 16 amino acids. Here the CDR3 reads CASSPIATTSGNTIYF. Here the CDR3 DNA reads TGTGCCAGCAGCCCGATCGCTACCACGAGCGGAAACACCATATATTTT.

The V and J genes are TRBV4-3 and TRBJ2-7; a possible D gene is TRBD2 (5 bases). There are 15 residues in the CDR3. The V gene lost 0 bases and the J gene lost 0 bases, with 9 bases spanning the gap. Germline V gene sequence: CDR1 LGHNA, CDR2 YSLEER. CDR3 DNA: TGCGCCAGCAGCCAAGACAGGAGGCCCTCCTACGAGCAGTACTTC. Its protein is CASSQDRRPSYEQYF.

This chain joins TRBV5-4 and TRBJ2-5; D not resolved. Trimming left V 0 bases short and J 5 bases short, with 11 bases between. The CDR3 extends over 14 amino acids. Germline CDR1 and CDR2: SGHNT and YYREEE (reference sequence). Here the CDR3 DNA reads TGTGCCAGCAGCTTGGACTACAAGGTTGAGACCCAGTACTTC. The encoded protein is CASSLDYKVETQYF.

This clonotype was seen just once. The chain joins TRBV19 to TRBJ2-7; no clear D gene. Germline-derived CDR1 and CDR2 are LNHDA and SQIVND (reference sequence). The CDR3 loop spans 13 amino acids. Trimming shortened V by 5 bases and J by 0 bases, and 8 bases separated the two germline ends. The CDR3 spells CASSRADSYEQYF. The CDR3 nucleotides are TGTGCCAGTAGTCGGGCTGACTCCTACGAGCAGTACTTC. Full variable domain (rest looked up from reference TRBV19 and TRBJ2-7): DGGITQSPKYLFRKEGQNVTLSCEQNLNHDAMYWYRQDPGQGLRLIYYSQIVNDFQKGDIAEGYSVSREKKESFPLTVTSAQKNPTAFYLCASSRADSYEQYFGPGTRLTVT.

The V and J genes are TRBV29-1 and TRBJ2-3; no reliable D call. CDR3 length: 14 amino acids. Germline CDR1 and CDR2: SQVTM and ANQGSEA. The V end lost 0 bases, the J end lost 4 bases, and 11 bases lay between the germline ends. This CDR3 reads CSVEDPLDADTQYF. The CDR3 DNA reads TGCAGCGTTGAAGATCCCCTAGATGCAGATACGCAGTATTTT.

The chain recombines TRBV20-1 with TRBJ2-5; D is perhaps TRBD2 (5 bases). V lost 6 bases and J lost 1, with 9 bases in between. Germline CDR1 and CDR2: DFQATT and SNEGSKA (reference sequence). The CDR3 spans 12 residues. CDR3 residues: CSAGNTQETQYF. CDR3 nucleotide sequence: TGCAGTGCCGGGAACACCCAAGAGACCCAGTACTTC.

The rearrangement joins TRBV7-2 to TRBJ1-1; 7 nucleotides line up with TRBD1. This CDR3 contains 14 residues. Germline assignment: CDR1 SGHTA and CDR2 FQGNSA. Trimming at V came to 4 bases and at J to 5 bases, leaving 7 bases not matched to a gene. In DNA, the CDR3 is TGTGCCAGCAGCTACAGGGGAGGGGGTACTGAAGCTTTCTTT. This codes for CASSYRGGGTEAFF.

V gene TRBV6-6 combines with J gene TRBJ2-5; D unresolved. The CDR3 totals 13 residues. CDR1 MNHNY and CDR2 SVGAGI come from the germline V gene (reference sequence). V lost 0 bases to trimming and J lost 4 bases, with 6 bases between them. The CDR3 DNA reads as TGTGCCAGCAGTTACTCGGGCAGAGAGACCCAGTACTTC. Translating gives CASSYSGRETQYF.

The chain employs TRBV20-1 and TRBJ2-7, with D unclear. The V gene's germline CDR1 is DFQATT and CDR2 SNEGSKA (reference sequence). This CDR3 contains 11 residues. Trimming shortened V by 3 bases and J by 7 bases, and 10 bases separated the two germline ends. CDR3 protein: CSASGFREQYF. In DNA, the CDR3 is TGCAGTGCTAGCGGGTTCCGGGAGCAGTACTTC.

The rearrangement links TRBV29-1 to TRBJ2-7, with a possible D match to TRBD2 (5 bases). The V end lost 6 bases, the J end lost 0 bases, and 9 bases lay between the germline ends. Germline CDR1 and CDR2: SQVTM and ANQGSEA. CDR3 length: 12 residues. CDR3 sequence (DNA): TGCAGCGTCGGACTGTCCTCCTACGAGCAGTACTTC. It yields the protein CSVGLSSYEQYF.

V usage is TRBV25-1 and J usage is TRBJ2-1; maybe TRBD1 (5 bases). The CDR3 runs 12 residues. V was cut by 7 bases and J by 5 bases, with 9 bases left in between. Germline-derived CDR1 and CDR2 are MGHDK and SYGVNS. The CDR3 DNA reads TGTGCCAGCATCGGACAAGACAATGAGCAGTTCTTC. Protein: CASIGQDNEQFF.

V and J are TRBV19 and TRBJ2-7, with TRBD1 identical over 7 bases. Germline-derived CDR1 and CDR2 are LNHDA and SQIVND (reference sequence). Unmatched junction bases numbered 3, after V lost 7 bases and J lost 3 bases. The CDR3 contains 12 residues. As DNA, the CDR3 is TGTGCCAGTAAGGGGGACAGCTACGAGCAGTACTTC. Translating gives CASKGDSYEQYF.

The rearrangement links TRBV7-2 to TRBJ1-2, with a possible D match to TRBD1 (5 bases). V shed 6 bases and J shed 1 base, with 12 bases lying between them. Germline loops: CDR1 SGHTA, CDR2 FQGNSA. This CDR3 comprises 14 residues. CDR3 loop: CASSWDRFNYGYTF. CDR3 coding DNA: TGTGCCAGCAGTTGGGACCGGTTTAACTATGGCTACACCTTC.

V gene TRBV30 combines with J gene TRBJ1-1; D gene uncertain. CDR1 is GTSNPN and CDR2 is SVGIG in the germline V gene (reference sequence). V was pared by 1 base and J by 8 bases, with 14 bases between. CDR3 length: 13 residues. The CDR3, as DNA: TGTGCCTGGAGTGAAGAAAAGGTAAACGAAGCTTTCTTT. This sequence encodes CAWSEEKVNEAFF.

V is TRBV3-1 and J is TRBJ2-1; 11 bases map to TRBD2. The CDR3 sequence is 16 residues long. The V segment lost 4 bases and the J segment 9 bases; nucleotides outside the gene matches: 11. Germline V gene sequence: CDR1 LGHDT, CDR2 YNNKEL (reference sequence). In DNA form, the CDR3 reads TGTGCCAGCAGCCCAGGCACTAGCGGGAGCGAGGGTGAGCAGTTCTTC. Its translation: CASSPGTSGSEGEQFF.

The rearrangement uses TRBV7-2 and TRBJ2-3; D possibly matches TRBD1 or TRBD2 (6 bases each). The CDR3 spans 14 residues. Germline assignment: CDR1 SGHTA and CDR2 FQGNSA. V was clipped by 4 bases and J by 6 bases, with 14 bases between them. The CDR3 DNA is TGTGCCAGCAGCTACGGTGGGGGGCAGGATACGCAGTATTTT. This translates into CASSYGGGQDTQYF. Together with reference TRBV7-2 and TRBJ2-3, the CDR3 gives the full variable domain: GAGVSQSPSNKVTEKGKDVELRCDPISGHTALYWYRQSLGQGLEFLIYFQGNSAPDKSGLPSDRFSAERTGGSVSTLTIQRTQQEDSAVYLCASSYGGGQDTQYFGPGTRLTVL.

The J gene is TRBJ2-6, the V gene TRBV5-1; the D gene is possibly TRBD2 (6 bases). Germline V lookup: CDR1 SGHRS, CDR2 YFSETQ. V was pared by 7 bases and J by 0 bases, with 14 bases between. The CDR3 contains 16 residues. Here the CDR3 reads CASGDFLISGANVLTF. CDR3 DNA: TGCGCCAGCGGGGACTTTCTCATCTCTGGGGCCAACGTCCTGACTTTC.

V usage is TRBV10-3 and J usage is TRBJ1-1; TRBD1 matches at 11 bases. The V segment lost 10 bases and the J segment 5 bases; nucleotides outside the gene matches: 6. This CDR3 has 13 residues. Per the germline V gene, CDR1 is ENHRY and CDR2 is SYGVKD. This CDR3 reads CATRDRGSTEAFF. CDR3 DNA sequence: TGTGCCACCAGGGACAGGGGGAGTACTGAAGCTTTCTTT.

The chain recombines TRBV15 with TRBJ1-2; no firm D call. The CDR3 is made up of 13 amino acids. Germline lookup yields CDR1 LNHNV and CDR2 YYDKDF (reference sequence). With 1 base removed from V and 4 bases from J, the gap between germline ends came to 7 bases. The CDR3 is CATSRVGLYGYTF. CDR3 coding DNA: TGTGCCACCAGCAGAGTCGGCCTCTATGGCTACACCTTC. Variable domain in full (rest from reference TRBV15 and TRBJ1-2): DAMVIQNPRYQVTQFGKPVTLSCSQTLNHNVMYWYQQKSSQAPKLLFHYYDKDFNNEADTPDNFQSRRPNTSFCFLDIRSPGLGDTAMYLCATSRVGLYGYTFGSGTRLTVV.

For this clonotype: Germline and junction disagree at one end, which may indicate a read error. V gene TRBV19 combines with J gene TRBJ2-3, with 7 bases aligning to TRBD2. The germline V gene encodes CDR1 LNHDA and CDR2 SQIVND (reference sequence). The CDR3 consists of 10 residues. The CDR3 nucleotides are TGTGCCCCCGGGGGGTCAGGCGACTTATTT. This codes for CAPGGSGDLF.

The V and J genes are TRBV6-2 or TRBV6-3 and TRBJ1-2; tentatively, D is TRBD1 (6 bases). This CDR3 contains 13 residues. Germline assignment: CDR1 MNHEY and CDR2 SVGEGT. Between the trimmed V and J ends, which lost 7 bases and 2 bases, there was a span of 11 bases. DNA for the CDR3: TGTGCCAGCAAAGTCACAGGGAACTATGGCTACACCTTC. Its protein is CASKVTGNYGYTF.